This TCR beta chain appears in the sequencing data of a study of cytomegalovirus exposure and HLA in healthy donors. The overall study: Sequencing of about 200 million T cells in an earlier analysis found 90 million to 120 million unique TCR beta sequences.

60 Vbeta and 13 Jbeta primers were used in PCR. Using immunoSEQ multiplex PCR, the repertoire was profiled, and TCRdb retains in-frame clones only, with some absent. The sample lists roughly 140,000 clones, approximately 79% occurring once. This clone was picked up a small number of times. The V gene lost 5 bases and the J gene lost 8 bases, with 19 bases spanning the gap. This CDR3 has 15 amino acids. The germline V gene has CDR1 SEHNR and CDR2 FQNEAQ (reference sequence). The sample consisted of PBMCs. This clonotype was obtained from a woman in her forties or fifties in good health and CMV-seropositive. The chain has TRBV7-9 and TRBJ2-1; a weak D match, TRBD2 (7 bases). The CDR3 coding sequence is TGTGCCAGCAGCCGATTAGGGGGGGTTATAGATGAGCAGTTCTTC. Translation: CASSRLGGVIDEQFF.